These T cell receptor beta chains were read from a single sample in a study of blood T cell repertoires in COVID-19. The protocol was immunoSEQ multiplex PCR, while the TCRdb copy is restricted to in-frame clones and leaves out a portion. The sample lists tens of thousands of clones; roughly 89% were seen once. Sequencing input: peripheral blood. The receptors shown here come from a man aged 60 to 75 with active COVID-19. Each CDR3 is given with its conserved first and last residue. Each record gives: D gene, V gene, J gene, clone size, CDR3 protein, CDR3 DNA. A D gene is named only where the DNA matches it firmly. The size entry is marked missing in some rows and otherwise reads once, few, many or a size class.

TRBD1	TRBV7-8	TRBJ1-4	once	CASSGRGNRGLLEKLFF	TGTGCCAGCAGCGGCAGAGGGAACAGGGGGCTTTTGGAAAAACTGTTTTTT
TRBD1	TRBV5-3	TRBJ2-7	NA	CARSSGTGEMYEQYF	TGTGCCAGAAGCTCCGGGACAGGGGAAATGTACGAGCAGTACTTC
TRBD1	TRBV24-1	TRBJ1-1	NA	CATSATDRTEAFF	TGTGCCACCAGTGCCACGGACAGGACTGAAGCTTTCTTT
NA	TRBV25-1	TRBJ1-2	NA	CASREPGGAGGYTF	TGTGCCAGCAGGGAGCCGGGAGGGGCCGGCGGCTACACCTTC
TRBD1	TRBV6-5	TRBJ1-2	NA	CASSYSPTGTYGYTF	TGTGCCAGCAGTTACTCTCCGACAGGGACCTATGGCTACACCTTC
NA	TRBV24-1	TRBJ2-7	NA	CATSQDSYEQYF	TGTGCCACCAGTCAGGACAGCTACGAGCAGTACTTC
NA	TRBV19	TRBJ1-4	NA	CASSIHRGAYEKLFF	TGTGCCAGTAGTATACACCGGGGGGCTTATGAAAAACTGTTTTTT
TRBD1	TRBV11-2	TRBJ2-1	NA	CASSRDRVDNEQFF	TGTGCCAGCAGCCGGGACAGGGTGGACAATGAGCAGTTCTTC
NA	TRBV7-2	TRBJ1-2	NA	CASSLQYWGYTF	TGTGCCAGCAGCCTCCAGTATTGGGGCTACACCTTC
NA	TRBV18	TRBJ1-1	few	CASSPPDRNTEAFF	TGTGCCAGCTCACCACCGGACAGGAACACTGAAGCTTTCTTT
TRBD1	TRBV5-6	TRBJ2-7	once	CASSLGLDRVYEQYF	TGTGCCAGCAGCTTGGGCTTGGACAGGGTCTACGAGCAGTACTTC
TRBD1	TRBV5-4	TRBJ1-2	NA	CASSLETGANYGYTF	TGTGCCAGCAGCTTGGAAACAGGGGCCAACTATGGCTACACCTTC
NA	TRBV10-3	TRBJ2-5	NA	CAISEGVSGQETQYF	TGTGCCATCAGTGAGGGGGTGTCAGGGCAAGAGACCCAGTACTTC
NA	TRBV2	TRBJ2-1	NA	CASARLGDNEQFF	TGTGCCAGCGCTCGTCTCGGGGACAATGAGCAGTTCTTC
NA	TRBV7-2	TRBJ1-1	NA	CASSSLSRTEAFF	TGTGCCAGCAGCTCTTTGAGTCGGACTGAAGCTTTCTTT
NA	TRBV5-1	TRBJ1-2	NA	CASSPLQGPYGYTF	TGCGCCAGCAGCCCCCTTCAGGGCCCCTATGGCTACACCTTC
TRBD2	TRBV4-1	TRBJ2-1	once	CASSQDLGGSLRGNEQFF	TGCGCCAGCAGCCAAGATTTGGGGGGGTCTCTACGGGGCAATGAGCAGTTCTTC
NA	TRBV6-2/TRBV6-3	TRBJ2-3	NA	CASSAMGLTDTQYF	TGTGCCAGCAGTGCAATGGGGCTCACAGATACGCAGTATTTT
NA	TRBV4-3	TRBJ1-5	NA	CASSQAPGQPQHF	TGCGCCAGCAGCCAAGCCCCCGGTCAGCCCCAGCATTTT
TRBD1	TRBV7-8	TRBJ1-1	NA	CASSFRDRDQRAFF	TGTGCCAGCAGCTTCCGGGACAGGGACCAACGAGCTTTCTTT
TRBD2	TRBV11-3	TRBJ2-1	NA	CASSQLAGGPNEQFF	TGTGCCAGCAGCCAACTAGCGGGGGGGCCCAATGAGCAGTTCTTC
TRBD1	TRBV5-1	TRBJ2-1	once	CASSIQGSHEQFF	TGCGCCAGCAGCATACAGGGGTCGCACGAGCAGTTCTTC
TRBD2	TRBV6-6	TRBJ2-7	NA	CASSFIAGSYEQYF	TGTGCCAGCAGTTTTATAGCGGGGTCCTACGAGCAGTACTTC
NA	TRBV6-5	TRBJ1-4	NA	CASSYAGAGEKLFF	TGTGCCAGCAGTTATGCGGGGGCTGGTGAAAAACTGTTTTTT
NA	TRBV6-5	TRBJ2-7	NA	CASSYGEIGSYEQYF	TGTGCCAGCAGTTACGGGGAGATCGGGTCCTACGAGCAGTACTTC
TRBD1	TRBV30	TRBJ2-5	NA	CAWNPDRVGETQYF	TGTGCCTGGAACCCCGACAGGGTAGGGGAGACCCAGTACTTC
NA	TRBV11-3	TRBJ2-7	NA	CASSLDVASSSYEQYF	TGTGCCAGCAGCCTCGATGTAGCGTCGAGCTCCTACGAGCAGTACTTC
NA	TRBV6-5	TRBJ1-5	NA	CASRSSENQPQHF	TGTGCCAGCAGATCCTCTGAGAATCAGCCCCAGCATTTT
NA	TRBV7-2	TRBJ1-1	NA	CASSLAWSSTEAFF	TGTGCCAGCAGCTTAGCGTGGAGTTCGACTGAAGCTTTCTTT
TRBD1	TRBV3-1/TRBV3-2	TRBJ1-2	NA	CASSPSGQGGYGYTF	TGTGCCAGCAGCCCCAGCGGACAGGGAGGGTATGGCTACACCTTC
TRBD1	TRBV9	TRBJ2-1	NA	CASSPDRAGYNEQFF	TGTGCCAGCAGCCCCGACAGGGCAGGCTACAATGAGCAGTTCTTC
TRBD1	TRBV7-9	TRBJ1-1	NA	CASSNRDRGVTEAFF	TGTGCCAGCAGCAACCGGGACAGGGGAGTCACTGAAGCTTTCTTT
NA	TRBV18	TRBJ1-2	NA	CASSRGTGANYGYTF	TGTGCCAGCTCACGAGGCACCGGTGCTAACTATGGCTACACCTTC
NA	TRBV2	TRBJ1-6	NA	CASSEGQGGSPLHF	TGTGCCAGCAGTGAAGGCCAGGGTGGGTCACCCCTCCACTTT
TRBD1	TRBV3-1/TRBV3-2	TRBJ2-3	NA	CASSQGLTGLSTDTQYF	TGTGCCAGCAGCCAAGGCTTGACAGGGCTAAGCACAGATACGCAGTATTTT
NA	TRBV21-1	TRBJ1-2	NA	CASTKRTGGGYTF	TGTGCCAGCACCAAGAGGACAGGGGGTGGCTACACCTTC
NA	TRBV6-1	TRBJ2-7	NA	CASSETAPARGVEQYF	TGTGCCAGCAGTGAAACAGCCCCGGCTAGGGGCGTCGAGCAGTACTTC
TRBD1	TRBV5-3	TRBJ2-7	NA	CARSYRDRIPYEQYF	TGTGCCAGAAGCTACCGGGACAGAATTCCCTACGAGCAGTACTTC
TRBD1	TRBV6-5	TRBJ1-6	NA	CASSPGTENSPLHF	TGTGCCAGCAGCCCAGGGACAGAAAATTCACCCCTCCACTTT
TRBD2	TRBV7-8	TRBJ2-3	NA	CASSAVAGGDTDTQYF	TGTGCCAGCAGCGCCGTCGCGGGGGGCGACACAGATACGCAGTATTTT
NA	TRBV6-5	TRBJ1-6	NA	CASSYSLRVGSPLHF	TGTGCCAGCAGTTACTCGTTGCGGGTGGGCTCACCCCTCCACTTT
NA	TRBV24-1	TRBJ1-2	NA	CATGERGRPDGYTF	TGTGCCACCGGGGAGCGGGGGAGGCCGGATGGCTACACCTTC
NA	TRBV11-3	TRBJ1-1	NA	CASSFMEGAEAFF	TGTGCCAGCAGCTTTATGGAGGGCGCTGAAGCTTTCTTT